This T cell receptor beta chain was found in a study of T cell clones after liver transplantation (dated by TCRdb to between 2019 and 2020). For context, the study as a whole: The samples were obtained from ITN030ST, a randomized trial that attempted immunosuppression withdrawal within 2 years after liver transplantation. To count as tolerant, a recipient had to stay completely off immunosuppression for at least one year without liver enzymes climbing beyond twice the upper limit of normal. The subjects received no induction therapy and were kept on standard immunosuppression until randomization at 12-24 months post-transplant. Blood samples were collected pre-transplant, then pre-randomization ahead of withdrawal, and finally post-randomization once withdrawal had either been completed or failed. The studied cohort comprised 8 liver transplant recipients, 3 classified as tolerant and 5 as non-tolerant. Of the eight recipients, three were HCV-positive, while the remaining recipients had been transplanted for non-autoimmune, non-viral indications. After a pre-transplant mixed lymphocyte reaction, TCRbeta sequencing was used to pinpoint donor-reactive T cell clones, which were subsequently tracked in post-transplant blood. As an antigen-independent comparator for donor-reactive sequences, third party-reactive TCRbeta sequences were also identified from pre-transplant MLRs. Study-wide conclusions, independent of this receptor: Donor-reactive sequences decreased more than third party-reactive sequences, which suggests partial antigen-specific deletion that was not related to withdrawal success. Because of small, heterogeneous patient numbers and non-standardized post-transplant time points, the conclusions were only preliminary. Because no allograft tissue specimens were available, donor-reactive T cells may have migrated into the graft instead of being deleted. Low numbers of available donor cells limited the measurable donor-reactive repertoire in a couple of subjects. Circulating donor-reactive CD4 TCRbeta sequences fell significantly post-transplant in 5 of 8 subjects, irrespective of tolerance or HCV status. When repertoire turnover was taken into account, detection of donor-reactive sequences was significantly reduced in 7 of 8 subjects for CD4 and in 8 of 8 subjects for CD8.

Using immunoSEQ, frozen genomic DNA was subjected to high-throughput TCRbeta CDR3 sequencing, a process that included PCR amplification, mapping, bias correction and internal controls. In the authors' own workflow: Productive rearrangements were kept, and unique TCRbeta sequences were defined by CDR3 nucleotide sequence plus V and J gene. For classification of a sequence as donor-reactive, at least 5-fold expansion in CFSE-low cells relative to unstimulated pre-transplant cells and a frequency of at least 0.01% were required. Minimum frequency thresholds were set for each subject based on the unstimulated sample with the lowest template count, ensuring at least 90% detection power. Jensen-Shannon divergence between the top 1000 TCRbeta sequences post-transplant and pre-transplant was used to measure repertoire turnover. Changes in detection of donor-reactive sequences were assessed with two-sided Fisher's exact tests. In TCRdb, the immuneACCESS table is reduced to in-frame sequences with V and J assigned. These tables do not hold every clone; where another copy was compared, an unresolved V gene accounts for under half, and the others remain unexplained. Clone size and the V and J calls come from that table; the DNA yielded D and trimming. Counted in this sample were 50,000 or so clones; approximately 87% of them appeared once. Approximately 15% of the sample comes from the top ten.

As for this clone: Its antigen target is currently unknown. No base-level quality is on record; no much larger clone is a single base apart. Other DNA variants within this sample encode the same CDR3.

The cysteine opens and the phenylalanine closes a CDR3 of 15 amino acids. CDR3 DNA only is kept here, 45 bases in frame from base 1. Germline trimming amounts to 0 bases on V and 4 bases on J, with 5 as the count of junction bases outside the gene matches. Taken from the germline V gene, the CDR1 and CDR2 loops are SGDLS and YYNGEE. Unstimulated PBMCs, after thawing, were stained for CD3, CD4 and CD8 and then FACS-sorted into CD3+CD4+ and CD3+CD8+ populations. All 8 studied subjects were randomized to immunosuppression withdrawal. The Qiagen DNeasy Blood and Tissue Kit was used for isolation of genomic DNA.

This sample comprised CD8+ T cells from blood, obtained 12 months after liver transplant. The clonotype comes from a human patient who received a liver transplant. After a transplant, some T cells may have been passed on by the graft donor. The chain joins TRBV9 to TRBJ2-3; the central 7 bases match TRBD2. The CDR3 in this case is CASSVAGTSADTQYF. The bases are TGTGCCAGCAGCGTAGCTGGAACTAGCGCAGATACGCAGTATTTT. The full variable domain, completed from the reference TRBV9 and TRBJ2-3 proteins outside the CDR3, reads DSGVTQTPKHLITATGQRVTLRCSPRSGDLSVYWYQQSLDQGLQFLIQYYNGEERAKGNILERFSAQQFPDLHSELNLSSLELGDSALYFCASSVAGTSADTQYFGPGTRLTVL.